This TCR beta chain was identified in a study of blood T cell repertoires in COVID-19. TCRdb's copy holds only in-frame clones and misses some; the assay was immunoSEQ multiplex PCR. The data contain approximately 290,000 clones, 84% of them seen just once; the ten biggest clones take up around a sixth. Germline assignment: CDR1 KGHDR and CDR2 SFDVKD. This CDR3 has 17 amino acids. Unmatched junction bases numbered 7, after V lost 3 bases and J lost 1 base. This clonotype was sampled from an older person with COVID-19, enrolled during active disease. The chain has TRBV24-1 and TRBJ2-2; the match to TRBD1 covers 7 bases. The sample consisted of peripheral blood. CDR3 loop: CATSDVSGTVNTGELFF. The CDR3 DNA reads TGTGCCACCAGTGATGTTTCCGGGACAGTGAACACCGGGGAGCTGTTTTTT.